These 12 T cell receptor beta chains were all obtained from the same sample, sequenced in a study of CD8 T cells in Susac syndrome. An input of 0.5 to 1 ug of RNA was subjected to reverse transcription using random hexamers. Via MiXCR, TCRdb re-called the immunoSEQ multiplex PCR reads, giving one row per CDR3 protein. The data contain 250,000 to 300,000 distinct CDR3 sequences, approximately 90% of them singletons. Sequencing was done on a sample of CD8+ T cells from PBMCs. The receptor source for this set is a human donor with multiple sclerosis.

This chain joins TRBV6-5 and TRBJ2-1; D gene uncertain. Germline-derived CDR1 and CDR2 are MNHEY and SVGAGI. The CDR3 has 14 residues. V was cut by 6 bases and J by 8 bases, with 17 bases left in between. CDR3 sequence (DNA): TGTGCCAGCAGCCTAGGTTCAGCAACGTATGAGCAGTTCTTC. Translating gives CASSLGSATYEQFF.

J is TRBJ2-7 and V is TRBV6-5, with TRBD2 matching over 13 bases. The CDR3 runs 17 residues. Germline V gene sequence: CDR1 MNHEY, CDR2 SVGAGI. The trim removed 2 bases at V and 4 bases at J, leaving 8 bases unmatched. In DNA, the CDR3 is TGTGCCAGCAGTTACGAAACTAGCGGGAGGGCTTATTACGAGCAGTACTTC. Translated: CASSYETSGRAYYEQYF.

In its sample, this clonotype was seen once. The rearrangement uses TRBV10-3 and TRBJ2-5; a weak D match, TRBD2 (5 bases). CDR1 and CDR2 (germline): ENHRY, SYGVKD. This CDR3 is 15 amino acids long. Trimming stripped 2 bases from V and 4 bases from J, with 14 bases between. The CDR3 loop reads CAISEGEFEGETQYF. The CDR3 DNA is TGTGCCATCAGTGAGGGGGAGTTTGAGGGAGAGACCCAGTACTTC.

The chain combines TRBV2 with TRBJ2-7, with D perhaps TRBD1 (6 bases). V was shortened by 8 bases and J by 3 bases, with 14 bases between the two germline ends. The germline CDR1 and CDR2 sequences are SNHLY and FYNNEI. This CDR3 contains 13 residues. The CDR3 sequence: CASLGQIDYEQYF. The CDR3 DNA reads as TGTGCCAGCCTTGGACAGATTGACTACGAGCAGTACTTC.

The V call is TRBV6-1, the J call TRBJ2-7; the match to TRBD2 covers 12 bases. Germline trimming cut 6 bases from V and 3 bases from J; bases unmatched to any gene: 6. Germline assignment: CDR1 MNHNS and CDR2 SASEGT. The CDR3 spans 15 residues. The CDR3 sequence: CASRATSGSFYEQYF. The CDR3 nucleotides are TGTGCCAGCAGAGCGACTAGCGGGAGTTTCTACGAGCAGTACTTC.

The rearrangement links TRBV11-2 to TRBJ1-1; D call uncertain. Trimming took off 0 bases at V and 2 bases at J, with 10 bases between the two ends. CDR3 size: 15 residues. Germline V gene lookup returns CDR1 SGHAT and CDR2 FQNNGV. CDR3 bases: TGTGCCAGCAGCTTAGAGGTGCTGACTAACACTGAAGCTTTCTTT. Protein: CASSLEVLTNTEAFF.

Here the CDR3 reads CASSPRGLIPRTDTQYF. The CDR3 DNA sequence: TGTGCCAGCTCACCACGAGGACTGATCCCTCGTACAGATACGCAGTATTTT. V gene TRBV18 combines with J gene TRBJ2-3; weak D call: TRBD2 (5 bases). Germline V lookup: CDR1 KGHSH, CDR2 LQKENI. The ends were cut back, 1 base at V and 3 bases at J, with 17 bases in the middle. The length of the CDR3 is 17 residues.

The genes are TRBV30 and TRBJ1-1; possibly TRBD1 for D (6 bases). There are 12 residues in the CDR3. Per the germline V gene, CDR1 is GTSNPN and CDR2 is SVGIG (reference sequence). V lost 4 bases and J 4 bases, leaving 10 bases between the germline ends. DNA of the CDR3: TGTGCCTGGACGTGGGGGGCCACTGAAGCTTTCTTT. This codes for CAWTWGATEAFF.

This chain's CDR3 is CAISSFPRTPGDNEQFF. The CDR3 nucleotides read TGTGCCATCAGTTCTTTTCCCCGGACACCGGGGGACAATGAGCAGTTCTTC. This chain joins TRBV10-3 and TRBJ2-1, with a weak D call TRBD2 (6 bases). Germline CDR1 ENHRY, CDR2 SYGVKD. The CDR3 is made up of 17 amino acids. Trimming pared 5 bases from V and 5 bases from J, leaving 22 bases between.

V gene TRBV6-2 or TRBV6-3 combines with J gene TRBJ1-2; no clear D. V gave up 0 bases and J gave up 4 bases, with 12 bases separating them. The germline V gene encodes CDR1 MNHEY and CDR2 SVGEGT. CDR3 length: 15 amino acids. In nucleotides, the CDR3 is TGTGCCAGCAGTTACTCACGGCAGGAGTTCTATGGCTACACCTTC. Amino acid sequence: CASSYSRQEFYGYTF.

The V gene is TRBV20-1, the J gene TRBJ2-7, with TRBD2 identical over 10 bases. From germline, CDR1 is DFQATT and CDR2 SNEGSKA (reference sequence). CDR3 length: 16 residues. The ends lost 0 bases at V and 2 bases at J; junction bases unmatched: 7. The CDR3, as DNA: TGCAGTGCTAGAGATTTCCTAGCGGGAGAGACCTACGAGCAGTACTTC. Amino acid sequence: CSARDFLAGETYEQYF.

This clonotype was seen once. The chain is built from TRBV27 and TRBJ2-1; D gene unclear. The germline V gene encodes CDR1 MNHEY and CDR2 SMNVEV (reference sequence). The CDR3 runs to 12 residues. V dropped 4 bases and J dropped 7 bases, with 8 bases sitting between them. CDR3 in DNA: TGTGCCAGCAGTTCTGTAGCAAATGAGCAGTTCTTC. This codes for CASSSVANEQFF.